One TCR beta chain is described in this entry. Profiling relied on immunoSEQ multiplex PCR, and the TCRdb table lists in-frame clones only, not all of them. The sample yields tens of thousands of clones, approximately 80% seen once. CDR1 and CDR2 from the germline V gene are SGHTA and FQGNSA. This CDR3 comprises 15 residues. V shed 5 bases and J 10 bases; nucleotides not matched to a gene: 11. This entry belongs to a study of T cell changes during pregnancy in multiple sclerosis. Specimen: CD4+ T cells from peripheral blood mononuclear cells, collected before pregnancy. The chain is built from TRBV7-2 and TRBJ1-6; 7 nucleotides line up with TRBD1. This TCR derives from a female donor with multiple sclerosis, enrolled in a pregnancy study. This chain's CDR3 is CASSITGVVNSPLHF. The CDR3 DNA reads TGTGCCAGCAGCATCACAGGGGTGGTAAACTCACCCCTCCACTTT.